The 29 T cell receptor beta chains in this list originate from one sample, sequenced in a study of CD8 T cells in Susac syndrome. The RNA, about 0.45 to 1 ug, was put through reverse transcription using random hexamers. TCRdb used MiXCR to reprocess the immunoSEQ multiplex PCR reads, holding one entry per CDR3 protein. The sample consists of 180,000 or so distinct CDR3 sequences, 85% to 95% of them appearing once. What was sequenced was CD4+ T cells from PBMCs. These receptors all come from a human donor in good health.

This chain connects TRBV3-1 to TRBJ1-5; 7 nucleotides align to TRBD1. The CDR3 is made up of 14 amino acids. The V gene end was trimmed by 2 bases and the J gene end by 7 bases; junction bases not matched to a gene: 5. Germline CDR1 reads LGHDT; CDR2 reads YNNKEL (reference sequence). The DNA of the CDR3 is TGTGCCAGCAGCCAAACAGACAGGGAACAGCCCCAGCATTTT. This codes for CASSQTDREQPQHF.

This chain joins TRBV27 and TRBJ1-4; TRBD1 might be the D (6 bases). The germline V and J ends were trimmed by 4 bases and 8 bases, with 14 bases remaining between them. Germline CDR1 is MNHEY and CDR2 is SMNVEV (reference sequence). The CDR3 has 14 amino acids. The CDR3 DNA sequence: TGTGCCAGCAGTTCAACAGGGTTGGGGGAAAAACTGTTTTTT. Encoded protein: CASSSTGLGEKLFF.

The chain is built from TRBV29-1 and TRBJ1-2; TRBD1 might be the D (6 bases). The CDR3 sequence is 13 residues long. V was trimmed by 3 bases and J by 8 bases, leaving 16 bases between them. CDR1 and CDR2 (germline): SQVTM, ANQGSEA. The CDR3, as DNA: TGCAGCGTTGAGGCAGGGGCCGGGTTCGGCTACACCTTC. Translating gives CSVEAGAGFGYTF. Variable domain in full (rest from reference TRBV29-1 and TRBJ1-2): SAVISQKPSRDICQRGTSLTIQCQVDSQVTMMFWYRQQPGQSLTLIATANQGSEATYESGFVIDKFPISRPNLTFSTLTVSNMSPEDSSIYLCSVEAGAGFGYTFGSGTRLTVV.

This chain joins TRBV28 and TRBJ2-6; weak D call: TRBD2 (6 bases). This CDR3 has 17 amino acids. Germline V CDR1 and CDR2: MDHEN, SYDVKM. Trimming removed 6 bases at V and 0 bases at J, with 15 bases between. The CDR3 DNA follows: TGTGCCAGCAGATCCCCGACCGGGAGCTCTGGGGCCAACGTCCTGACTTTC. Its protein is CASRSPTGSSGANVLTF.

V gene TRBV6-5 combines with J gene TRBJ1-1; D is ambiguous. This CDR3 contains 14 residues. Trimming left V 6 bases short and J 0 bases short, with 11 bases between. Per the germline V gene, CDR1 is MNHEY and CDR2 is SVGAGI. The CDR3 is CASRTPGMNTEAFF. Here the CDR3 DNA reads TGTGCCAGCAGGACTCCCGGGATGAACACTGAAGCTTTCTTT.

The CDR3 region is CSARDPGGTQYF. CDR3 in DNA: TGCAGTGCTAGAGATCCCGGGGGGACCCAGTACTTC. The chain combines TRBV20-1 with TRBJ2-5; D might be TRBD2 (6 bases). V lost 0 bases, J lost 7 bases, and 9 bases lay in between. CDR1 and CDR2 from the germline V gene are DFQATT and SNEGSKA (reference sequence). The CDR3 length is 12 residues.

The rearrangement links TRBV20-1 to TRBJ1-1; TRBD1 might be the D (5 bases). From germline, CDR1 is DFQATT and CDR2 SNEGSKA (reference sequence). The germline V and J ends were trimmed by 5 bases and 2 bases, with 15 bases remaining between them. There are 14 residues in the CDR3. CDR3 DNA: TGCAGTGCTCAATCGGGACTGGGAAACACTGAAGCTTTCTTT. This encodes CSAQSGLGNTEAFF.

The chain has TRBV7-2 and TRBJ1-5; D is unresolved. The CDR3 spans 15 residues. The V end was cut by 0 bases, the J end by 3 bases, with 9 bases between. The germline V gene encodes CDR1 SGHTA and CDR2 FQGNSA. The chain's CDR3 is CASSLASQNNQPQHF. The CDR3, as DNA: TGTGCCAGCAGCTTAGCCTCACAGAACAATCAGCCCCAGCATTTT.

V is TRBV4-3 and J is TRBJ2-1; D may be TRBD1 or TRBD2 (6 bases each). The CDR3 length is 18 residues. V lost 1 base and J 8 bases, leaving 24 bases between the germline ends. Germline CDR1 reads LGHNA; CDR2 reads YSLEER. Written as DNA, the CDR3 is TGCGCCAGCAGCCAAGGTCGATTCGGGGCCAGGGGCGGGGATGAGCAGTTCTTC. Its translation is CASSQGRFGARGGDEQFF.

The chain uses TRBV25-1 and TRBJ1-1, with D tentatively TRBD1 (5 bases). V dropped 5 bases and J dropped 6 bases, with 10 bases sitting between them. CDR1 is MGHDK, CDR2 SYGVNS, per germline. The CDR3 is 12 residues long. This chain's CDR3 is CASSLGRAEAFF. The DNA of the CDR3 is TGTGCCAGCAGTCTGGGCAGGGCTGAAGCTTTCTTT.

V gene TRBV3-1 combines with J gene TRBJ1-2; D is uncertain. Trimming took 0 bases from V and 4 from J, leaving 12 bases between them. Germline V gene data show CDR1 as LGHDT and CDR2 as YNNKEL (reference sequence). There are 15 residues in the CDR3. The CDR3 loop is CASSQEASAAYGYTF. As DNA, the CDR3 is TGTGCCAGCAGCCAAGAGGCCTCGGCGGCCTATGGCTACACCTTC.

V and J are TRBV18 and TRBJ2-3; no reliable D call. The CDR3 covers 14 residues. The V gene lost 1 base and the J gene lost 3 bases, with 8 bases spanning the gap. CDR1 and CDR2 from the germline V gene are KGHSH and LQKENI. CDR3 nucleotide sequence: TGTGCCAGCTCACCACAGACATCGACAGATACGCAGTATTTT. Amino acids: CASSPQTSTDTQYF.

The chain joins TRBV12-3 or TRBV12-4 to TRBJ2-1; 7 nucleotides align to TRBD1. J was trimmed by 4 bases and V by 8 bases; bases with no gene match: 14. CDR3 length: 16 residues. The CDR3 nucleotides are TGTGCCAGCTCTGGGACAGTCCTCTTTCGGTACAATGAGCAGTTCTTC. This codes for CASSGTVLFRYNEQFF.

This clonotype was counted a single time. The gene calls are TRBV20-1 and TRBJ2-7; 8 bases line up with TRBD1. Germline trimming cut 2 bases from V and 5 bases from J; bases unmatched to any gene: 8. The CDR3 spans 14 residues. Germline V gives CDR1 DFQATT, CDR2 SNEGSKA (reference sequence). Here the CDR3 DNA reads TGCAGTGCTAGAAGGACAGGGCCCGGCGACGAGCAGTACTTC. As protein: CSARRTGPGDEQYF.

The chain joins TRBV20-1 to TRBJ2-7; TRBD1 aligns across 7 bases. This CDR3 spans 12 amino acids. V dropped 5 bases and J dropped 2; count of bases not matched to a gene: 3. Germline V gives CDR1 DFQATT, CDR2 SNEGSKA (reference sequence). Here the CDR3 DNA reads TGCAGTGCTGCCGGGACAGCCTACGAGCAGTACTTC. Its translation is CSAAGTAYEQYF.

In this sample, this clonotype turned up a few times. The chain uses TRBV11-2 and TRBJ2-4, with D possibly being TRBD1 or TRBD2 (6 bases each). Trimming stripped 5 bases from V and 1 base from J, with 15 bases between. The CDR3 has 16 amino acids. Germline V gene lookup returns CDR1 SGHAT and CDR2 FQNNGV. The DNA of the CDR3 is TGTGCCAGCAGCCCAAGGGGGGAGGCGGCCAAAAACATTCAGTACTTC. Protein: CASSPRGEAAKNIQYF. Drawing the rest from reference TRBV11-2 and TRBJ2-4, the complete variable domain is EAGVAQSPRYKIIEKRQSVAFWCNPISGHATLYWYQQILGQGPKLLIQFQNNGVVDDSQLPKDRFSAERLKGVDSTLKIQPAKLEDSAVYLCASSPRGEAAKNIQYFGAGTRLSVL.

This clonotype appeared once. The CDR3 here is CAWGRSSNQPQHF. The CDR3 DNA is TGTGCCTGGGGTCGATCTAGCAATCAGCCCCAGCATTTT. The chain combines TRBV30 with TRBJ1-5; D call uncertain. Germline V lookup: CDR1 GTSNPN, CDR2 SVGIG (reference sequence). Trimming removed 5 bases at V and 0 bases at J, with 8 bases between. This CDR3 region has 13 residues. The whole variable domain, filled in from reference TRBV30 and TRBJ1-5, reads SQTIHQWPATLVQPVGSPLSLECTVEGTSNPNLYWYRQAAGRGLQLLFYSVGIGQISSEVPQNLSASRPQDRQFILSSKKLLLSDSGFYLCAWGRSSNQPQHFGDGTRLSIL.

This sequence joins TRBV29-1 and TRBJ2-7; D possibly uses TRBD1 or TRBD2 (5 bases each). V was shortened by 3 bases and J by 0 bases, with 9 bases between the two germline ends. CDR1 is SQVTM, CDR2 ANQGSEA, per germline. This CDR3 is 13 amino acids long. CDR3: CSVDSGASYEQYF. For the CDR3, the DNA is TGCAGCGTTGATTCCGGGGCCTCCTACGAGCAGTACTTC.

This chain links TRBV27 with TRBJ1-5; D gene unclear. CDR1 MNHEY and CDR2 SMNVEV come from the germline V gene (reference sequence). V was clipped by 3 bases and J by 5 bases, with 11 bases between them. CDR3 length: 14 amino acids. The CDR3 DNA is TGTGCCAGCAGTTTGTTACAGTCTGATCAGCCCCAGCATTTT. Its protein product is CASSLLQSDQPQHF.

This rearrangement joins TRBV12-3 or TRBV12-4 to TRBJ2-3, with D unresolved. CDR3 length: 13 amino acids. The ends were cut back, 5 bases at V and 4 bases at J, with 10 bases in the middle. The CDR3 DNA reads TGTGCCAGCAGTCGCCCCAGCCCAGATACGCAGTATTTT. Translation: CASSRPSPDTQYF.

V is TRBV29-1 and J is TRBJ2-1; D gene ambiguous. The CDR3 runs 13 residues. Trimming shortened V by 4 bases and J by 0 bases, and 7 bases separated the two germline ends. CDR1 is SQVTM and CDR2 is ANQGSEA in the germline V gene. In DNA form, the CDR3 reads TGCAGCGTTGTCGCGATCTCCTACAATGAGCAGTTCTTC. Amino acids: CSVVAISYNEQFF.

CDR3 sequence: CASSLRGQLLIGELFF. The CDR3 DNA reads TGTGCCAGCAGCCTCCGGGGACAGCTACTCATCGGGGAGCTGTTTTTT. The genes are TRBV7-2 and TRBJ2-2; 7 bases map to TRBD1. V lost 5 bases and J lost 7; bases outside the gene matches: 13. Germline V lookup: CDR1 SGHTA, CDR2 FQGNSA. The CDR3 is made up of 16 amino acids.

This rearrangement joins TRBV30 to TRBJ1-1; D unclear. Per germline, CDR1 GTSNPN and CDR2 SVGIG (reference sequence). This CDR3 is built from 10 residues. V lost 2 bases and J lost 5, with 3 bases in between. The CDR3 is CAWSLTEAFF. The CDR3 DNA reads TGTGCCTGGAGTTTGACTGAAGCTTTCTTT.

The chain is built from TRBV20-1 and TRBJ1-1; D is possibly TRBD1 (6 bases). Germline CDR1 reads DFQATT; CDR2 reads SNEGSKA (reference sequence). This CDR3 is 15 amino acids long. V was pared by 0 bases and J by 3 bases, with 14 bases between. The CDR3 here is CSARDPQGVDTEAFF. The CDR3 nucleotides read TGCAGTGCTAGAGATCCACAGGGTGTGGACACTGAAGCTTTCTTT.

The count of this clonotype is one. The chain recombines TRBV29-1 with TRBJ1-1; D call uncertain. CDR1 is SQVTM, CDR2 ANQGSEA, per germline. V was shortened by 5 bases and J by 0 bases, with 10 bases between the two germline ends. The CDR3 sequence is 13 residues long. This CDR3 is CSVIPMVNTEAFF. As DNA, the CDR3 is TGCAGCGTTATACCTATGGTGAACACTGAAGCTTTCTTT.

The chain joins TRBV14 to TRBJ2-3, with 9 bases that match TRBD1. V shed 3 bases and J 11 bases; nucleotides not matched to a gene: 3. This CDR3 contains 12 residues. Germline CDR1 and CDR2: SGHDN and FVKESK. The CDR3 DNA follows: TGTGCCAGCAGCCAGGGACAGGGAGTGCAGTATTTT. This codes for CASSQGQGVQYF.

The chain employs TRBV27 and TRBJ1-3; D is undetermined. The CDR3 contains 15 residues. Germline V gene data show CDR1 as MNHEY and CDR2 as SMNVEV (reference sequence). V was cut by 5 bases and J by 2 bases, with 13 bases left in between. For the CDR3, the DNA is TGTGCCAGCAGTCCATACTCCGGTGCTGGAAACACCATATATTTT. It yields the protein CASSPYSGAGNTIYF.

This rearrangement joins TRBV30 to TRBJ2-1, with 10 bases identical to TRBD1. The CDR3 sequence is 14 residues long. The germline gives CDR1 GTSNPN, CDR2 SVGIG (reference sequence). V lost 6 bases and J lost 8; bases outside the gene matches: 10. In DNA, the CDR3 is TGTGCCTGCCTCCGGGACAGGGGAAGGGATGAGCAGTTCTTC. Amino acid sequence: CACLRDRGRDEQFF. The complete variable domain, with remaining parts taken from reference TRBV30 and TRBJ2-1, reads SQTIHQWPATLVQPVGSPLSLECTVEGTSNPNLYWYRQAAGRGLQLLFYSVGIGQISSEVPQNLSASRPQDRQFILSSKKLLLSDSGFYLCACLRDRGRDEQFFGPGTRLTVL.

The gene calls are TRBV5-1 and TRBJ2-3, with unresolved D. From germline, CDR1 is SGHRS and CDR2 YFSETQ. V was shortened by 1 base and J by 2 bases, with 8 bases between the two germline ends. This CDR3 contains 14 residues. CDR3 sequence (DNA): TGCGCCAGCAGCTTGACAAATCCCACAGATACGCAGTATTTT. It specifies CASSLTNPTDTQYF.